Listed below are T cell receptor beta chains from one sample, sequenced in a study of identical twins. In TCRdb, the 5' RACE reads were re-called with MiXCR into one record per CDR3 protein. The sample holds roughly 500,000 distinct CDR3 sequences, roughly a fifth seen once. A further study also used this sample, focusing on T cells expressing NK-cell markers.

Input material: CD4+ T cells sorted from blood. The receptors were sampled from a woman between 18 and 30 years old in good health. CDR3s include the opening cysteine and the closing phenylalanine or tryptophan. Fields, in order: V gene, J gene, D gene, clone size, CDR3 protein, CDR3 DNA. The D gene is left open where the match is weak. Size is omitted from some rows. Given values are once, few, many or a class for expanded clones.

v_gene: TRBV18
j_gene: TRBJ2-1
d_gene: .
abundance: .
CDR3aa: CASSRQPRQSSYNEQFF
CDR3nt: TGTGCCAGCTCACGTCAGCCACGACAGAGCTCCTACAATGAGCAGTTCTTC

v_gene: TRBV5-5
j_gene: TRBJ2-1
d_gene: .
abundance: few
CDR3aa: CASSLGLEYNEQFF
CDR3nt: TGTGCCAGCAGCTTGGGACTAGAATACAATGAGCAGTTCTTC

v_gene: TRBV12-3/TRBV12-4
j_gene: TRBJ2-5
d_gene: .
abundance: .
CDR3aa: CASRPSFRDTPRTQYF
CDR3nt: TGTGCCAGCAGGCCCTCCTTCCGGGACACTCCGAGGACCCAGTACTTC

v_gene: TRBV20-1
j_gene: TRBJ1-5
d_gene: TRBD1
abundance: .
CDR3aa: CSAETGGGGQPQHF
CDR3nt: TGCAGTGCTGAAACAGGGGGCGGGGGACAGCCCCAGCATTTT

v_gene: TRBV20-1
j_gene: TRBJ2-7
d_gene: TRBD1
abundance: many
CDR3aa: CSARPGTGVHEQYF
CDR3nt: TGCAGTGCTCGCCCCGGGACAGGGGTCCACGAGCAGTACTTC

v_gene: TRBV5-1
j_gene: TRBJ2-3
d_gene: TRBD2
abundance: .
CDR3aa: CASSRTKTSGTTDTQYF
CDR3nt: TGCGCCAGCAGCCGAACGAAGACTAGCGGAACCACAGATACGCAGTATTTT

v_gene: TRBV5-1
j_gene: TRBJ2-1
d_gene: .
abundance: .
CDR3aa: CASGPGFYNEQFF
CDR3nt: TGCGCCAGCGGGCCGGGATTCTACAATGAGCAGTTCTTC

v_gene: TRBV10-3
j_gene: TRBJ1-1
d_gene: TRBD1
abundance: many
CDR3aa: CAISARGGFNTEAFF
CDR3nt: TGTGCCATCAGTGCCAGAGGGGGCTTCAACACTGAAGCTTTCTTT

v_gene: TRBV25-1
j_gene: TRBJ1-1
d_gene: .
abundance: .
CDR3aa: CASSEWGARTEAFF
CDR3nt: TGTGCCAGCAGTGAATGGGGGGCAAGGACTGAAGCTTTCTTT

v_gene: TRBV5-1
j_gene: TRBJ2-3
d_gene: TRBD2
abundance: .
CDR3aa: CASRSGTSGGNTQYF
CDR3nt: TGCGCCAGCCGAAGCGGGACTAGCGGGGGGAATACGCAGTATTTT

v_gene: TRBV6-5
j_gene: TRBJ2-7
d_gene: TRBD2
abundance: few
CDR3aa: CASSYHGLAGYEQYF
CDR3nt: TGTGCCAGCAGTTACCACGGACTAGCGGGCTACGAGCAGTACTTC

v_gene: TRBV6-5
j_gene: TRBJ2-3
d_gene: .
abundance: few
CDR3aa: CASSYAGGQVSTDTQYF
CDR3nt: TGTGCCAGCAGTTACGCGGGTGGGCAGGTCAGCACAGATACGCAGTATTTT

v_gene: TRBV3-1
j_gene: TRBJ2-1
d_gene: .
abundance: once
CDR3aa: CASSQGKGRYNEQFF
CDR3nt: TGTGCCAGCAGCCAAGGGAAGGGCCGTTACAATGAGCAGTTCTTC

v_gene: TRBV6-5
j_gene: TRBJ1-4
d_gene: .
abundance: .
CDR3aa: CASSYSKSRREDEKLFF
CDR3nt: TGTGCCAGCAGTTACTCGAAAAGTCGGCGGGAGGATGAAAAACTGTTTTTT

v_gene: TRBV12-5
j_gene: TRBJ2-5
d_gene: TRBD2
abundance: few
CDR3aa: CASGVRLARETQYF
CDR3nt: TGTGCTAGTGGTGTCCGACTAGCCCGAGAGACCCAGTACTTC

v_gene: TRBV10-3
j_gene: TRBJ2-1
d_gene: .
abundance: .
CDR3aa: CAISEMAGAHRGQFF
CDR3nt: TGTGCCATCAGTGAGATGGCGGGGGCCCATCGGGGGCAGTTCTTC

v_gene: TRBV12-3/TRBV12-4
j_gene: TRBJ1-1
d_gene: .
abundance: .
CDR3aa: CASSPRMGNTEAFF
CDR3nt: TGTGCCAGCAGTCCCCGGATGGGGAATACTGAAGCTTTCTTT

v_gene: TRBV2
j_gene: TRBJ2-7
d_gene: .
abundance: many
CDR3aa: CASSDEPYEQYF
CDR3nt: TGTGCCAGCAGTGACGAACCCTACGAGCAGTACTTC

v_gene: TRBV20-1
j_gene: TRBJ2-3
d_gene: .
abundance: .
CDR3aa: CSAAGYTDTQYF
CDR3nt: TGCAGTGCTGCGGGCTACACAGATACGCAGTATTTT

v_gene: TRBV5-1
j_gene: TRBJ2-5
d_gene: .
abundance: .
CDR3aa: CASSLGPFQETQYF
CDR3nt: TGCGCCAGCAGCTTGGGGCCCTTTCAAGAGACCCAGTACTTC

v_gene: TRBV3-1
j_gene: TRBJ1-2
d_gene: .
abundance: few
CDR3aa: CASYRFNYGYTF
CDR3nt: TGTGCCAGCTATCGGTTCAACTATGGCTACACCTTC

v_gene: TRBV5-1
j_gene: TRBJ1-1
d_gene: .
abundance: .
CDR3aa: CASSLYGGRTEAFF
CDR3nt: TGCGCCAGCAGCTTGTATGGGGGAAGAACTGAAGCTTTCTTT

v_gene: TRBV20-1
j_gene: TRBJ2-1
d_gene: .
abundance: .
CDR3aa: CSARGISQRRSPYNEQFF
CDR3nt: TGCAGTGCTAGAGGGATAAGTCAGCGGCGATCCCCCTACAATGAGCAGTTCTTC

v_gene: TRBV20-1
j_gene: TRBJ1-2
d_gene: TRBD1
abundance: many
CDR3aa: CSARPTGSLTNYGYTF
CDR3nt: TGCAGTGCCCGTCCGACAGGGTCCCTAACTAACTATGGCTACACCTTC

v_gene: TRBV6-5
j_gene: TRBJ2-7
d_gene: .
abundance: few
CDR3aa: CASSYSSATYEQYF
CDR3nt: TGTGCCAGCAGTTACTCGAGTGCTACCTACGAGCAGTACTTC

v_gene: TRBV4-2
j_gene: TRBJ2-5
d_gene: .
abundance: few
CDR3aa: CASSQEVQVPQYF
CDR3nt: TGTGCCAGCAGCCAAGAGGTCCAGGTGCCCCAGTACTTC

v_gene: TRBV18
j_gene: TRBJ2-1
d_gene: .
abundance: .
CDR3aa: CASSPLGPMLSYNEQFF
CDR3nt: TGTGCCAGCTCACCCCTGGGACCGATGCTCTCCTACAATGAGCAGTTCTTC

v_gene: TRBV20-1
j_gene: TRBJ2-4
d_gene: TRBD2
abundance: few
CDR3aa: CSAGAGVAKNIQYF
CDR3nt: TGCAGTGCCGGAGCGGGAGTTGCCAAAAACATTCAGTACTTC

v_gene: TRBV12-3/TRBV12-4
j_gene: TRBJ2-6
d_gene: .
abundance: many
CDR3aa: CASKVGTGANVLTF
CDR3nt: TGTGCCAGCAAGGTTGGCACCGGGGCCAACGTCCTGACTTTC

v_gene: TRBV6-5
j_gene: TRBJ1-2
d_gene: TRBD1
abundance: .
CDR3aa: CASSYQGANYGYTF
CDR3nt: TGTGCCAGCAGTTATCAGGGGGCTAACTATGGCTACACCTTC

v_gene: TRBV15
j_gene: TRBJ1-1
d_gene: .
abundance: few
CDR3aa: CATSRGRSGLPEAFF
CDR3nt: TGTGCCACCAGCAGAGGAAGGTCAGGGTTACCTGAAGCTTTCTTT

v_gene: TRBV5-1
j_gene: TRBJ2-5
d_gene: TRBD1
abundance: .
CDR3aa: CASSSSSQGEAQYF
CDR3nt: TGCGCCAGCAGCTCATCGTCACAGGGGGAGGCCCAGTACTTC

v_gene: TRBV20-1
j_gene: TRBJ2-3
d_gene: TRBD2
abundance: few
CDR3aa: CSATLWAGAADTQYF
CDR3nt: TGCAGTGCTACCCTCTGGGCGGGAGCGGCAGATACGCAGTATTTT

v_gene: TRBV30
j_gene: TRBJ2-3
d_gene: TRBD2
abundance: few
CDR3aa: CAWRTEGGRARDTQYF
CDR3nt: TGTGCCTGGCGAACTGAGGGCGGGAGAGCCAGGGATACGCAGTATTTT

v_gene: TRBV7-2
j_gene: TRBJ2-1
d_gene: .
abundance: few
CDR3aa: CASSLAKLAKQFF
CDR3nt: TGTGCCAGCAGCTTAGCCAAGCTAGCGAAACAGTTCTTC

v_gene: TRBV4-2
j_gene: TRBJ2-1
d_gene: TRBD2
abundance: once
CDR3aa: CASSQDQRGTSLFF
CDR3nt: TGTGCCAGCAGCCAAGATCAGAGGGGGACTAGTCTGTTCTTC

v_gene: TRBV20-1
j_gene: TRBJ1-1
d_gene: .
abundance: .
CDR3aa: CSAPSIRGNTEAFF
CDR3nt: TGCAGTGCTCCTTCTATCAGGGGGAACACTGAAGCTTTCTTT

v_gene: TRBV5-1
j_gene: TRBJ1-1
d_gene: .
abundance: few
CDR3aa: CASSFSDREAFF
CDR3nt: TGCGCCAGCAGCTTTAGTGACAGGGAAGCTTTCTTT

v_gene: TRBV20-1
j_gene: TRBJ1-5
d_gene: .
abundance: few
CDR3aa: CSASPQVANQPQHF
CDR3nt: TGCAGTGCTAGTCCCCAGGTTGCTAATCAGCCCCAGCATTTT

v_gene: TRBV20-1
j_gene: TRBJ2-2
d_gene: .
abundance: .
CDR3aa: CSASDRLAYTGELFF
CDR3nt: TGCAGTGCTAGTGATCGGCTAGCCTACACCGGGGAGCTGTTTTTT

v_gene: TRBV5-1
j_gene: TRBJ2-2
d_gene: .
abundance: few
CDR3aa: CASSSLPTGELFF
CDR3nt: TGCGCCAGCAGCTCCCTGCCGACCGGGGAGCTGTTTTTT

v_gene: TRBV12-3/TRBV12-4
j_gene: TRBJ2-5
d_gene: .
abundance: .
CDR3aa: CASRGGRRASQETQYF
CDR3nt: TGTGCCAGCAGGGGGGGGCGAAGGGCCTCCCAAGAGACCCAGTACTTC

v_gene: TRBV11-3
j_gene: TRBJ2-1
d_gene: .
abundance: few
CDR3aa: CASSLDSNNEQFF
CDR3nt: TGTGCCAGCAGCTTGGACAGTAACAATGAGCAGTTCTTC

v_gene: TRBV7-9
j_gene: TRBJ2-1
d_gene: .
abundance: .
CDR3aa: CASSLGSLAGSYNEQFF
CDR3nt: TGTGCCAGCAGCTTGGGGTCCTTGGCGGGGTCCTACAATGAGCAGTTCTTC

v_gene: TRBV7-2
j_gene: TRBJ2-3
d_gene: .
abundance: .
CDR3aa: CASRPPGTPGTQYF
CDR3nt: TGTGCCAGCAGGCCCCCGGGCACCCCGGGTACGCAGTATTTT

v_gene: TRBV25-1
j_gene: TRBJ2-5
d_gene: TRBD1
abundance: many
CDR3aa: CASTFSTGGSAETQYF
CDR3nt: TGTGCCAGCACCTTTTCTACAGGGGGCAGCGCAGAGACCCAGTACTTC

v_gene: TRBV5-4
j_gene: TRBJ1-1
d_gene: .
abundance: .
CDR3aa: CASSLALQMNTEAFF
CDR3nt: TGTGCCAGCAGCTTGGCCTTACAGATGAACACTGAAGCTTTCTTT

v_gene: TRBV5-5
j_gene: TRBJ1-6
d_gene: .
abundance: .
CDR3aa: CASSLGVGYNSPLHF
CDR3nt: TGTGCCAGCAGCTTGGGCGTGGGTTATAATTCACCCCTCCACTTT

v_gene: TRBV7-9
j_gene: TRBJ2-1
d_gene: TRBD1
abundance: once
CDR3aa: CASSFFWDRGQEQFF
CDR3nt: TGTGCCAGCAGCTTTTTTTGGGACAGGGGGCAAGAGCAGTTCTTC

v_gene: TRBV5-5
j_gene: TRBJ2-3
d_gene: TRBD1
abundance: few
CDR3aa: CASSFGRGQDTQYF
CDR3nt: TGTGCCAGCAGCTTCGGTAGGGGGCAGGATACGCAGTATTTT

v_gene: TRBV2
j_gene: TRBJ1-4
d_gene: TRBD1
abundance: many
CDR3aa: CASRDRGVEKLFF
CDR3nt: TGTGCCAGCAGGGACAGGGGGGTTGAAAAACTGTTTTTT

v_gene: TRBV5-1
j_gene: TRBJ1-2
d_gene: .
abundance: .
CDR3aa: CASSLATPGHSTGNYGYTF
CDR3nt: TGCGCCAGCAGCTTGGCCACACCGGGACACTCCACCGGGAACTATGGCTACACCTTC